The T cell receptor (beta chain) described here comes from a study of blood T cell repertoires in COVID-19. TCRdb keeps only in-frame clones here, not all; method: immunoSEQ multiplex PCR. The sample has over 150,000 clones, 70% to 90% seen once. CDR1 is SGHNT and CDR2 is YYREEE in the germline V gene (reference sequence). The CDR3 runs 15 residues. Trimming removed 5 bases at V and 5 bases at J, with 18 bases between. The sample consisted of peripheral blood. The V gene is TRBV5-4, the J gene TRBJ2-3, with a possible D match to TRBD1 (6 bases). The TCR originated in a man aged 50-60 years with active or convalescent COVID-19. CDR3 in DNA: TGTGCCAGCAGTGCTGACAGGCGATTTGGAGATACGCAGTATTTT. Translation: CASSADRRFGDTQYF.